These T cell receptor beta chains were read from a single sample in a study of blood T cell repertoires in COVID-19. Data came from immunoSEQ multiplex PCR; TCRdb stores just in-frame clones and leaves some out. The sample contains about 210,000 clones, about 87% of which appear only once. The sequenced sample was PBMCs or T cells enriched from blood (not recorded which). Source of these receptors: a woman aged 40 to 49 with acute COVID-19. The CDR3 runs from the conserved cysteine through the conserved F or W. A D gene is named only where the DNA matches it firmly. The size entry is marked missing in some rows and otherwise reads once, few, many or a size class.

j_call d_call v_call clone_size cdr3_nt cdr3_aa
TRBJ1-1 TRBD1 TRBV5-1 NA TGCGCCAGCAGCGGACAGGGGGCCCCTGAAGCTTTCTTT CASSGQGAPEAFF
TRBJ2-7 NA TRBV30 NA TGTGCCTGGACAACCTCAGGCGAGCAGTACTTC CAWTTSGEQYF
TRBJ1-1 TRBD1 TRBV24-1 once TGTGCCACCAGGCGCGAGGGCATGAAACAGGGGGGGGCTTTCTTT CATRREGMKQGGAFF
TRBJ1-6 NA TRBV6-5 few TGTGCCAGCAGTTACCGGGACAATTATTCACCCCTCCACTTT CASSYRDNYSPLHF
TRBJ2-3 NA TRBV6-2/TRBV6-3 few TGTGCCAGCAGCCGAGGGAGGGATACGCAGTATTTT CASSRGRDTQYF
TRBJ2-7 NA TRBV6-5 NA TGTGCCAGCAAACAGACATTCTCCTACGAGCAGTACTTC CASKQTFSYEQYF
TRBJ1-6 TRBD1 TRBV9 NA TGTGCCAGCAGCGTAGAAGGGACAGGAAACTCACCCCTCCACTTT CASSVEGTGNSPLHF
TRBJ1-3 TRBD1 TRBV10-1 NA TGCGCCAGCAGAACAGGGGCCTCTGGAAACACCATATATTTT CASRTGASGNTIYF
TRBJ2-3 NA TRBV9 NA TGTGCCAGCAGCGTAGTAGGACACCCCACAGATACGCAGTATTTT CASSVVGHPTDTQYF
TRBJ2-7 TRBD2 TRBV7-6 NA TGTGCCAGCAGTGGGTTGAGCGGGGGTATCCACGAGCAGTACTTC CASSGLSGGIHEQYF
TRBJ2-2 NA TRBV6-5 NA TGTGCCAGCACTAGGGGAACGAACACCGGGGAGCTGTTTTTT CASTRGTNTGELFF
TRBJ2-7 TRBD1 TRBV7-2 NA TGTGCCAGCAGCTCGGGACAGGGTTTTACCTACGAGCAGTACTTC CASSSGQGFTYEQYF
TRBJ1-2 TRBD1 TRBV14 NA TGTGCCAGCAGCCAAGATCGGGACAGCAACTATGGCTACACCTTC CASSQDRDSNYGYTF
TRBJ1-2 TRBD1 TRBV30 few TGTGCCTGGAGTGCCCTAACAGGGGGGTATGGCTACACCTTC CAWSALTGGYGYTF
TRBJ1-6 NA TRBV9 once TGTGCCAGCAGCGTAGGAGCGGATAGTTCACCCCTCCACTTT CASSVGADSSPLHF
TRBJ1-5 TRBD1 TRBV28 NA TGTGCCAGCAGCACTCAAAGACAGGGGGCAGGTCAGCCCCAGCATTTT CASSTQRQGAGQPQHF
TRBJ2-1 NA TRBV5-1 NA TGCGCCAGCCACTCGGGGGTACTGTTAAATGAGCAGTTCTTC CASHSGVLLNEQFF
TRBJ1-2 TRBD1 TRBV3-1/TRBV3-2 NA TGTGCCAGCAGCCGCCCAGGGGGCCATGGCTACACCTTC CASSRPGGHGYTF
TRBJ1-1 NA TRBV7-8 NA TGTGCCAGCAGCTTAGTACAGGGGAACACTGAAGCTTTCTTT CASSLVQGNTEAFF
TRBJ1-4 NA TRBV2 NA TGTGCCAGCACCCCGGGGGACCTACCTAATGAAAAACTGTTTTTT CASTPGDLPNEKLFF
TRBJ1-2 TRBD1 TRBV4-2 NA TGTGCCAGCAGCCAAGAGACAGGGGGCCCTAACTATGGCTACACCTTC CASSQETGGPNYGYTF
TRBJ2-5 NA TRBV6-2/TRBV6-3 NA TGTGCCAGCAGTACCGACAGGTATTGGGAGACCCAGTACTTC CASSTDRYWETQYF
TRBJ2-1 NA TRBV27 once TGTGCCAGCAGTTTGTTTATGAGTGGGGCCATGAGGAGCAATGAGCAGTTCTTC CASSLFMSGAMRSNEQFF
TRBJ2-1 NA TRBV7-8 NA TGTGCCAGCAGCCAGAGCGGACCCGAGCAGTTCTTC CASSQSGPEQFF
TRBJ2-1 NA TRBV4-2 NA TGTGCCAGCAGCCAAGATCTGGCCCCCCGGGACAATGAGCAGTTCTTC CASSQDLAPRDNEQFF
TRBJ1-2 TRBD1 TRBV4-1 NA TGCGCCAGCAGCCAAGAGGGGACAGGGGGCGGCTATGGCTACACCTTC CASSQEGTGGGYGYTF
TRBJ1-1 NA TRBV10-2 NA TGCGCCAGCAGGGGGGCTGTAAGAAACACTGAAGCTTTCTTT CASRGAVRNTEAFF
TRBJ1-3 TRBD1 TRBV9 few TGTGCCAGCACTACAAGCGGACAGGGGGGAAACACCATATATTTT CASTTSGQGGNTIYF
TRBJ2-2 NA TRBV24-1 NA TGTGCCACCAGTCATCCCGGGAACCCCACCGGGGAGCTGTTTTTT CATSHPGNPTGELFF
TRBJ1-6 NA TRBV20-1 NA TGCAGTGCTAGACCCGGTGTCGGTCTCCACTTT CSARPGVGLHF
TRBJ2-2 NA TRBV6-5 NA TGTGCCAGCTGGCAGGCACCGAACACCGGGGAGCTGTTTTTT CASWQAPNTGELFF
TRBJ2-7 NA TRBV12-3/TRBV12-4 NA TGTGCCAGCAGTCCAGGTGAAGGGGACGAGCAGTACTTC CASSPGEGDEQYF
TRBJ2-3 NA TRBV10-3 few TGTGCCATCAGTGAGTCAGAGGCGCCAGATACGCAGTATTTT CAISESEAPDTQYF
TRBJ1-2 NA TRBV10-3 once TGTGCCATCAGTGGTGTCAACTACGGCTACACCTTC CAISGVNYGYTF
TRBJ1-1 TRBD1 TRBV7-9 NA TGTGCCAGCAGCACAGGGGGCGGTCTGAACACTGAAGCTTTCTTT CASSTGGGLNTEAFF
TRBJ2-5 TRBD2 TRBV6-5 few TGTGCCAGCAGGCCTAGCGGGGGACGAGAGACCCAGTACTTC CASRPSGGRETQYF
TRBJ1-1 TRBD1 TRBV7-2 NA TGTGCCAGCAGCTTACAGGGGGGTCGGACTGAAGCTTTCTTT CASSLQGGRTEAFF
TRBJ1-2 NA TRBV24-1 NA TGTGCCACCAGTGATTTGGAGCATGGCTACACCTTC CATSDLEHGYTF
TRBJ1-4 NA TRBV3-1/TRBV3-2 NA TGTGCCAGCAGCGCCAGGGGAACTAATGAAAAACTGTTTTTT CASSARGTNEKLFF
TRBJ1-2 NA TRBV5-4 NA TGTGCCAGCAGCGTTCCGGGACTCAGTAACTATGGCTACACCTTC CASSVPGLSNYGYTF
TRBJ1-1 TRBD1 TRBV27 NA TGTGCCAGCAGTTTAGGGACAGGGACACGTACTGAAGCTTTCTTT CASSLGTGTRTEAFF
TRBJ2-6 TRBD2 TRBV24-1 once TGTGCCACCAGTGATTGGGGAGGGTCGTACTCTGGGGCCAACGTCCTGACTTTC CATSDWGGSYSGANVLTF
TRBJ2-2 TRBD2 TRBV7-9 NA TGTGCCAGCAGACTAGCGGGGGATCCGGGGGAGCTGTTTTTT CASRLAGDPGELFF
TRBJ1-2 NA TRBV24-1 NA TGTGCCACCAGTGGCCAGGACAGTTACTATGGCTACACCTTC CATSGQDSYYGYTF
TRBJ2-6 NA TRBV19 NA TGTGCCAGTAGCCTTCAGGGCTCTGGGGCCAACGTCCTGACTTTC CASSLQGSGANVLTF
TRBJ2-1 TRBD2 TRBV24-1 NA TGTGCCACCAGTGATTACCGGAGGGCTAGCGGGTCGAGCTCCTACAATGAGCAGTTCTTC CATSDYRRASGSSSYNEQFF
TRBJ1-1 NA TRBV28 NA TGTGCCAGCAGTTTAATAGCGGGAGGACTCGCTGAAGCTTTCTTT CASSLIAGGLAEAFF
TRBJ1-6 NA TRBV30 NA TGTGCCTGGAACTTGAGAGGGCGATCACCCCTCCACTTT CAWNLRGRSPLHF